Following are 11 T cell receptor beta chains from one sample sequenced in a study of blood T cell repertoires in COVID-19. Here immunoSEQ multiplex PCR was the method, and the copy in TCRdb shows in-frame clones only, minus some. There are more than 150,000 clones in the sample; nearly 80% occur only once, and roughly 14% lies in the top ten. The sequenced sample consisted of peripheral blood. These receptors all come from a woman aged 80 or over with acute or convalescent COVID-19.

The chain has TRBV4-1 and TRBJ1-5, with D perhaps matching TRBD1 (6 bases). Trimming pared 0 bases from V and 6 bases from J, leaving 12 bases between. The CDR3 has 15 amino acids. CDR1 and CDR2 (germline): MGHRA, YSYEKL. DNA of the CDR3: TGCGCCAGCAGCCAAGATGGGCAGGGGAGTCAGCCCCAGCATTTT. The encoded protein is CASSQDGQGSQPQHF.

The CDR3 protein is CASSRTGVWNTEAFF. CDR3 nucleotide sequence: TGTGCCAGCTCACGTACAGGGGTTTGGAACACTGAAGCTTTCTTT. The chain links TRBV18 to TRBJ1-1, with 7 positions matching TRBD1. The germline CDR1 and CDR2 sequences are KGHSH and LQKENI. V was pared by 4 bases and J by 1 base, with 6 bases of the junction left unmatched. There are 15 residues in the CDR3.

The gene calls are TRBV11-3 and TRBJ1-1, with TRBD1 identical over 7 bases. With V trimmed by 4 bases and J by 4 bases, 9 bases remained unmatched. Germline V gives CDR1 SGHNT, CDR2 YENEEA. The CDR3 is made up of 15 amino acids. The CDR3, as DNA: TGTGCCAGCAGCTCGGCCCACAGGGGAGGCACTGAAGCTTTCTTT. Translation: CASSSAHRGGTEAFF.

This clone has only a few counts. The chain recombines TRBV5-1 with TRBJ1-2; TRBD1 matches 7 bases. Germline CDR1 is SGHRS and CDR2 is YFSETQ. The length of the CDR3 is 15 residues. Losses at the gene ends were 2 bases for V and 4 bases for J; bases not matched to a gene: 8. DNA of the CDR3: TGCGCCAGCAGCTTTGAGGGGGCTGTAATCTATGGCTACACCTTC. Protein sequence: CASSFEGAVIYGYTF. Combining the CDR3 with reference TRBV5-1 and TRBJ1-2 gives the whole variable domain KAGVTQTPRYLIKTRGQQVTLSCSPISGHRSVSWYQQTPGQGLQFLFEYFSETQRNKGNFPGRFSGRQFSNSRSEMNVSTLELGDSALYLCASSFEGAVIYGYTFGSGTRLTVV.

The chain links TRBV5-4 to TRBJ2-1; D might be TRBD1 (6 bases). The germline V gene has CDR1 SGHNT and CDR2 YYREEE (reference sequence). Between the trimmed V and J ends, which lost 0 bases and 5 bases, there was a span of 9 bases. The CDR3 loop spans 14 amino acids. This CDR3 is CASSLGTVDNEQFF. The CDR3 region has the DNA TGTGCCAGCAGCTTGGGGACAGTTGACAATGAGCAGTTCTTC.

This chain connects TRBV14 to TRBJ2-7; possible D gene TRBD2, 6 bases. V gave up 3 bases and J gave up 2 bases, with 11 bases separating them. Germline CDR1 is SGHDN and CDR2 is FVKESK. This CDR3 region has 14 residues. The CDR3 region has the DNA TGTGCCAGCAGCCACCCGGGGGTCCCCTACGAGCAGTACTTC. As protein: CASSHPGVPYEQYF.

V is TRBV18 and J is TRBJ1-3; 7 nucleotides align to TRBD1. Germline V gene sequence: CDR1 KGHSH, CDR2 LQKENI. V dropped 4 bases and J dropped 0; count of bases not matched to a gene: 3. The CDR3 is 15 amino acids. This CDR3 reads CASSRDSTSGNTIYF. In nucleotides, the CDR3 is TGTGCCAGCTCACGGGACAGTACCTCTGGAAACACCATATATTTT.

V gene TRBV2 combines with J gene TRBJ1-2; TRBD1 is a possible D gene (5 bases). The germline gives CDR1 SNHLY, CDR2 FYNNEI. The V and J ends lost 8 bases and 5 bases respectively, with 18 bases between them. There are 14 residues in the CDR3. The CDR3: CASWRGGRPYGYTF. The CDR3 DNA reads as TGTGCCAGCTGGCGGGGGGGGAGACCGTATGGCTACACCTTC. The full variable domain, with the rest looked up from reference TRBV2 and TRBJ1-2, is EPEVTQTPSHQVTQMGQEVILRCVPISNHLYFYWYRQILGQKVEFLVSFYNNEISEKSEIFDDQFSVERPDGSNFTLKIRSTKLEDSAMYFCASWRGGRPYGYTFGSGTRLTVV.

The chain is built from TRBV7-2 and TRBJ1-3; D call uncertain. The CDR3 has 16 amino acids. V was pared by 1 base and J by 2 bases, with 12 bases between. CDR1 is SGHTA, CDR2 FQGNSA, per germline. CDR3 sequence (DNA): TGTGCCAGCAGCTTAGGGGCCGGATATACTGGAAACACCATATATTTT. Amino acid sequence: CASSLGAGYTGNTIYF.

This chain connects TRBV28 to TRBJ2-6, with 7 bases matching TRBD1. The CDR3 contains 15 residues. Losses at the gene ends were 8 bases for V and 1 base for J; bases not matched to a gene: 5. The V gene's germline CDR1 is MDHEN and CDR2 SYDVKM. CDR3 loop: CASLGQTSGANVLTF. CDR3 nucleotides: TGTGCCAGCTTGGGACAGACATCTGGGGCCAACGTCCTGACTTTC.

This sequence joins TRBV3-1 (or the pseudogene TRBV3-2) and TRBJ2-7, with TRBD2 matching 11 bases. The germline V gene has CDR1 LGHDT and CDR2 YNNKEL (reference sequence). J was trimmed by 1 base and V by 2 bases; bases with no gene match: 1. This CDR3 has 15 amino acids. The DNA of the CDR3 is TGTGCCAGCAGCCAACTAGCGGGGGGATCCTACGAGCAGTACTTC. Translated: CASSQLAGGSYEQYF.